The 18 T cell receptor beta chains below all came from one sample that was sequenced in a study of blood T cell repertoires in COVID-19 (TCRdb year 2020). The library came from the immunoSEQ multiplex PCR assay. This is the immuneACCESS table as TCRdb keeps it, with only in-frame sequences that have V and J called. A part of the clones is gone; compared with another copy, unresolved V genes explain less than half, and the rest is unexplained. Counted in this sample were about 140,000 clones; about 88% of them appeared once. Jointly, the top ten make up under 6.5% of the sample. Specimen: peripheral blood. Every receptor here comes from a human donor in a cohort sampled during active COVID-19.

Comments on this clone: The same CDR3 is also encoded by other DNA sequences in this sample. The V gene is TRBV28, the J gene TRBJ2-5, with D maybe TRBD2 (6 bases). CDR1 and CDR2 (germline): MDHEN, SYDVKM. CDR3 size: 14 residues. V was pared by 1 base and J by 1 base, with 7 bases between. CDR3 DNA sequence: TGTGCCAGCAGTTTATTCGGGGGCCAAGAGACCCAGTACTTC. This translates into CASSLFGGQETQYF.

The chain recombines TRBV9 with TRBJ2-5, with TRBD2 matching 9 bases. The germline V gene encodes CDR1 SGDLS and CDR2 YYNGEE. V shed 4 bases and J 5 bases; nucleotides not matched to a gene: 6. The CDR3 spans 14 residues. The CDR3 DNA reads TGTGCCAGCAGCACGGGACTAGCACGGGAGACCCAGTACTTC. Amino acids: CASSTGLARETQYF.

V is TRBV19 and J is TRBJ2-7; 9 bases match TRBD2. Looked up from germline, CDR1 is LNHDA and CDR2 is SQIVND (reference sequence). This CDR3 is built from 15 residues. Trimming cost V 3 bases and J 4 bases; bases outside gene matches: 7. The CDR3 here is CASSMFSGGEYEQYF. CDR3 DNA sequence: TGTGCCAGTAGTATGTTTAGCGGGGGAGAATACGAGCAGTACTTC.

The chain uses TRBV10-3 and TRBJ1-1, with unresolved D. CDR1 and CDR2 from the germline V gene are ENHRY and SYGVKD. Trimming left V 3 bases short and J 4 bases short, with 15 bases between. The CDR3 has 15 amino acids. DNA of the CDR3: TGTGCCATCAGTGACGCCGGGGTCGGGCGCACTGAAGCTTTCTTT. This sequence encodes CAISDAGVGRTEAFF.

V usage is TRBV10-3 and J usage is TRBJ1-1; 8 positions match TRBD1. The V and J ends lost 0 bases and 6 bases, in that order; junction bases with no gene match: 3. This CDR3 is built from 14 residues. Germline V gene data show CDR1 as ENHRY and CDR2 as SYGVKD. The CDR3 DNA is TGTGCCATCAGTGAGTCACCAGGGGGCCCTGAAGCTTTCTTT. It specifies CAISESPGGPEAFF.

The chain combines TRBV27 with TRBJ2-7; D is possibly TRBD1 (6 bases). The V gene's germline CDR1 is MNHEY and CDR2 SMNVEV (reference sequence). The CDR3 has 14 amino acids. Trimming left V 6 bases short and J 5 bases short, with 17 bases between. CDR3 sequence: CASSHTGTLHEQYF. Here the CDR3 DNA reads TGTGCCAGCAGCCATACAGGGACGTTACACGAGCAGTACTTC.

The chain joins TRBV28 to TRBJ1-5; a possible D gene is TRBD1 (6 bases). Per the germline V gene, CDR1 is MDHEN and CDR2 is SYDVKM. This CDR3 comprises 15 residues. V shed 8 bases and J shed 0 bases, with 14 bases lying between them. The CDR3 loop is CASSKGGVSNQPQHF. The CDR3 DNA reads TGTGCCAGCTCCAAGGGGGGGGTTAGCAATCAGCCCCAGCATTTT.

The rearrangement joins TRBV27 to TRBJ1-1; D is unclear. The CDR3 consists of 15 residues. With 2 bases removed from V and 9 bases from J, the gap between germline ends came to 19 bases. Germline V gene sequence: CDR1 MNHEY, CDR2 SMNVEV (reference sequence). The CDR3 nucleotides read TGTGCCAGCAGTTTAACCCCACAAGGAAGGAGTCAAGCTTTCTTT. This sequence encodes CASSLTPQGRSQAFF.

This clone was counted a single time. In DNA, the CDR3 is TGTGCCAGCAGTGAAGCAGGAGCCGCTTCCCCCTATGGCTACACCTTC. It translates to CASSEAGAASPYGYTF. The genes are TRBV6-1 and TRBJ1-2, with D uncertain. CDR3 length: 16 residues. CDR1 is MNHNS, CDR2 SASEGT, per germline. V dropped 0 bases and J dropped 4 bases, with 15 bases sitting between them.

V gene TRBV9 combines with J gene TRBJ1-2; a weak D match, TRBD1 (5 bases). The CDR3 contains 17 residues. CDR1 SGDLS and CDR2 YYNGEE come from the germline V gene. Trimming pared 0 bases from V and 8 bases from J, leaving 23 bases between. In DNA, the CDR3 is TGTGCCAGCAGCGTAGAAGCTTGGGGGATGGAAGGGAGGGGCTACACCTTC. Translated, it gives CASSVEAWGMEGRGYTF.

The gene calls are TRBV5-1 and TRBJ2-7; possible D gene TRBD1, 6 bases. The germline V and J ends were trimmed by 0 bases and 4 bases, with 11 bases remaining between them. Germline V gene data show CDR1 as SGHRS and CDR2 as YFSETQ. The CDR3 contains 14 residues. In nucleotides, the CDR3 is TGCGCCAGCAGCTTGGTGGGGGCGGGTTACGAGCAGTACTTC. This translates into CASSLVGAGYEQYF.

This clone was recorded once. The CDR3 reads CASRPLTGGLEEQYF. CDR3 bases: TGTGCCAGCAGGCCCCTGACAGGGGGCTTAGAGGAGCAGTACTTC. The V gene is TRBV6-1, the J gene TRBJ2-7; TRBD1 matches 10 bases. CDR3 length equals 15 residues. V dropped 6 bases and J dropped 7; count of bases not matched to a gene: 12. Germline V gene sequence: CDR1 MNHNS, CDR2 SASEGT.

This chain links TRBV7-9 with TRBJ1-2; D ambiguous. CDR3 length equals 14 residues. V lost 3 bases and J 1 base, leaving 9 bases between the germline ends. Germline V gene lookup returns CDR1 SEHNR and CDR2 FQNEAQ (reference sequence). Written as DNA, the CDR3 is TGTGCCAGCAGCTTGGTAACGGTTAACTATGGCTACACCTTC. It codes for CASSLVTVNYGYTF.

The CDR3, as DNA: TGTGCCAGCAGCCTAGAAGGACTAGCAGATACGCAGTATTTT. Translation: CASSLEGLADTQYF. This chain joins TRBV9 and TRBJ2-3, with 7 bases matching TRBD2. V lost 4 bases and J lost 4; bases outside the gene matches: 6. Germline CDR1 SGDLS, CDR2 YYNGEE. The CDR3 extends over 14 amino acids. Combining the CDR3 with reference TRBV9 and TRBJ2-3 gives the whole variable domain DSGVTQTPKHLITATGQRVTLRCSPRSGDLSVYWYQQSLDQGLQFLIQYYNGEERAKGNILERFSAQQFPDLHSELNLSSLELGDSALYFCASSLEGLADTQYFGPGTRLTVL.

This clone was seen more than once but under ten times. The V call is TRBV5-1, the J call TRBJ2-7, with 7 bases matching TRBD2. The CDR3 is 13 residues long. Germline CDR1 and CDR2: SGHRS and YFSETQ. V was pared by 2 bases and J by 3 bases, with 2 bases of the junction left unmatched. The CDR3 DNA reads TGCGCCAGCAGCTTCGCTAGCGGCTACGAGCAGTACTTC. Protein sequence: CASSFASGYEQYF.

This chain connects TRBV10-3 to TRBJ2-5; D might be TRBD2 (6 bases). CDR1 ENHRY and CDR2 SYGVKD come from the germline V gene. Trimming cost V 3 bases and J 3 bases, with 17 bases left between them. The CDR3 length is 16 residues. CDR3 amino acids: CAISDFPSDIEETQYF. The CDR3 DNA follows: TGTGCCATCAGTGACTTTCCTAGCGACATTGAAGAGACCCAGTACTTC.

The chain uses TRBV5-6 and TRBJ2-4; the match to TRBD2 covers 7 bases. The CDR3 spans 14 residues. Germline V CDR1 and CDR2: SGHDT, YYEEEE. The trim removed 6 bases at V and 0 bases at J, leaving 3 bases unmatched. For the CDR3, the DNA is TGTGCCAGCACAGCGGGGCTAGCCAAAAACATTCAGTACTTC. Its protein is CASTAGLAKNIQYF.

This chain links TRBV27 with TRBJ2-1; 7 bases align to TRBD2. CDR3 length equals 14 residues. V lost 5 bases and J lost 8; bases outside the gene matches: 9. CDR1 MNHEY and CDR2 SMNVEV come from the germline V gene (reference sequence). The CDR3 reads CASSLGTTKDEQFF. CDR3 coding DNA: TGTGCCAGCAGTCTAGGGACTACGAAGGATGAGCAGTTCTTC.